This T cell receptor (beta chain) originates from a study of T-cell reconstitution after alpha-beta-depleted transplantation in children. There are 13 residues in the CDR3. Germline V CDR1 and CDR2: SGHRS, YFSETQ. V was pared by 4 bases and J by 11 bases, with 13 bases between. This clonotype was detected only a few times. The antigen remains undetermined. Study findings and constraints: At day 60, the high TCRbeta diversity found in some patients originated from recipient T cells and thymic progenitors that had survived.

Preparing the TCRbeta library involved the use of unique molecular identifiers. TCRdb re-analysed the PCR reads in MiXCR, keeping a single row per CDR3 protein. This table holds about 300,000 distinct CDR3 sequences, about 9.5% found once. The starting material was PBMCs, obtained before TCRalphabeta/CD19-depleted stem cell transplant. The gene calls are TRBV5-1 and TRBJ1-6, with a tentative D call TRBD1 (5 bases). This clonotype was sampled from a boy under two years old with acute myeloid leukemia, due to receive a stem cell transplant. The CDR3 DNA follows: TGCGCCAGCAGCCCGGACGGGGGTCCACCCCTCCACTTT. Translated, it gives CASSPDGGPPLHF.